This T cell receptor beta chain derives from a study of post-analysis software for immune sequencing data. Study-level results: About five TRBV segments, including TRBV5-6, TRBV5-1 and TRBV20-1, were more frequent in patients than controls.

Germline loops: CDR1 LNHDA, CDR2 SQIVND (reference sequence). The CDR3 is 15 residues long. V was trimmed by 1 base and J by 0 bases, leaving 7 bases between them. The library was made from cDNA and included unique molecular identifiers. TCRdb reanalysed the PCR reads using MiXCR and keeps one entry per CDR3 protein. Among around 710,000 distinct CDR3 sequences, more than 45% were seen once, and the ten largest hold over 4.5%. As regards this clonotype: The antigen remains unidentified.

The sequence was collected from a girl between 10 and 17 years old with multiple sclerosis. Sequences were obtained from blood. This chain connects TRBV19 to TRBJ2-1, with D unresolved. CDR3 residues: CASSIGSVSYNEQFF. CDR3 sequence (DNA): TGTGCCAGTAGTATAGGCTCAGTCTCCTACAATGAGCAGTTCTTC.